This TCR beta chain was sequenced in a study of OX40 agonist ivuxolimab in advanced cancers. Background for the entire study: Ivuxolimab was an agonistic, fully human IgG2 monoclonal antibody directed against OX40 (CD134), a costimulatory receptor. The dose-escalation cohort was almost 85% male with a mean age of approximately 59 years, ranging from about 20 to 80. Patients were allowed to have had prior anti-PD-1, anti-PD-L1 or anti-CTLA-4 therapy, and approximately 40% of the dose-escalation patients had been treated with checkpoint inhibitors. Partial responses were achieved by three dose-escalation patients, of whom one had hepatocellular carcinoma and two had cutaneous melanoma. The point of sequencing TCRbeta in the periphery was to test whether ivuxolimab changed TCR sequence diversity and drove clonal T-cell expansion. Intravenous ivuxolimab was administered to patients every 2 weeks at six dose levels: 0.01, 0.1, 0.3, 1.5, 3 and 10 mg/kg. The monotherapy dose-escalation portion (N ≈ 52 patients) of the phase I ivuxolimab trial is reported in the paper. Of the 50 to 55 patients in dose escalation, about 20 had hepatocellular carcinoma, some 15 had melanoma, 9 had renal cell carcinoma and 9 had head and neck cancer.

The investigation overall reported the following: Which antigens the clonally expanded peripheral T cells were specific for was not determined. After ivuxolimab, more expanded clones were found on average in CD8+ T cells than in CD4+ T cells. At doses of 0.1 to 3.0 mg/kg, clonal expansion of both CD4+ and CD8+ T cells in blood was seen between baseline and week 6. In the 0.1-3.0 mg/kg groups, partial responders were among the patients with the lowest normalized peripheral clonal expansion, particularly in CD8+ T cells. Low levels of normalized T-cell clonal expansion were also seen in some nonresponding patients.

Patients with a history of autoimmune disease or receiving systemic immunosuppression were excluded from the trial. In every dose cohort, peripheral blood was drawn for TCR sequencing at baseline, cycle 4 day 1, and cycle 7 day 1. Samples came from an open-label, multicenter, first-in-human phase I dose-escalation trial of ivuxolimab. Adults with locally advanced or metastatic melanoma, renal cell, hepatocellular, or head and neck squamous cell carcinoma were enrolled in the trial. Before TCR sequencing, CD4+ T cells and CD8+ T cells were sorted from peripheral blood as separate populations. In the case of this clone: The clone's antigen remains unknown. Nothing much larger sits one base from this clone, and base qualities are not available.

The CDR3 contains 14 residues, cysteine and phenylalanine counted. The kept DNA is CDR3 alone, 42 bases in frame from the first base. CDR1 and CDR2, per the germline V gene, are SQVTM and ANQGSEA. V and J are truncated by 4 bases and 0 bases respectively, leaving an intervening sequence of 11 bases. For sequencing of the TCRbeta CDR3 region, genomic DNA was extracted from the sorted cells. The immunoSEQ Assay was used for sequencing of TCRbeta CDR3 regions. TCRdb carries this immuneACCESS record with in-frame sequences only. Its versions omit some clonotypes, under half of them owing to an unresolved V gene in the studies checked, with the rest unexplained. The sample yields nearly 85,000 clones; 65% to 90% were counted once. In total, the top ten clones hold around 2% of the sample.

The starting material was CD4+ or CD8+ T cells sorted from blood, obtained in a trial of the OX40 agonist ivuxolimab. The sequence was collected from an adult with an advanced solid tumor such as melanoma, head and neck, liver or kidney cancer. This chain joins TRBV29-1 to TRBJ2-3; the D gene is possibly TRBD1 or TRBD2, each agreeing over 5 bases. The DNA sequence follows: TGCAGCGTTGTGGGGCGGACTAGCACAGATACGCAGTATTTT. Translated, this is CSVVGRTSTDTQYF.